Listed below are T cell receptor beta chains from one sample, sequenced in a study of blood T cell repertoires in COVID-19. Clones were sequenced by immunoSEQ multiplex PCR, and TCRdb holds only the in-frame ones, with some missing. In the table there are roughly 52,000 clones, approximately 90% of which are singletons. The sample comprised peripheral blood. The receptors derive from a woman over 75 with acute or convalescent COVID-19. Each CDR3 is given with its conserved first and last residue. The D gene is left open where the match is weak. Clone size is shown for a subset of rows, as once, few, many or a class of expanded clone.

j_gene	abundance	v_gene	d_gene	CDR3nt	CDR3aa
TRBJ1-2	.	TRBV14	TRBD1	TGTGCCAGCAGCCACCGCAACGACAGGGACTTGGCCTATGGCTACACCTTC	CASSHRNDRDLAYGYTF
TRBJ1-1	.	TRBV6-5	.	TGTGCCAGCAGTTTTACTCACGGGGGGGAGGAAGCTTTCTTT	CASSFTHGGEEAFF
TRBJ2-5	.	TRBV12-3/TRBV12-4	TRBD1	TGTGCCTCACGGACAGGAGCGGTGGAGACCCAGTACTTC	CASRTGAVETQYF
TRBJ2-7	.	TRBV7-6	TRBD1	TGTGCCAGCAGCTCCCGACAGGGGAGCAACGAGCAGTACTTC	CASSSRQGSNEQYF
TRBJ2-4	.	TRBV5-8	.	TGTGCCAGCAGTAGCTTGGGGGGGGCCCGGTCCAAAAACATTCAGTACTTC	CASSSLGGARSKNIQYF
TRBJ1-5	.	TRBV6-5	.	TGTGCCAGCAGTAAACAGGGAGAACGACAGCCCCAGCATTTT	CASSKQGERQPQHF
TRBJ2-1	.	TRBV13	TRBD2	TGTGCCAGCAGCGCGCTAGCGGGTGGTGAGCAGTTCTTC	CASSALAGGEQFF
TRBJ2-3	once	TRBV9	.	TGTGCCAGCAGCGAGTCCCCGGGGAGCGGGCTCCGGGATACGCAGTATTTT	CASSESPGSGLRDTQYF
TRBJ2-7	.	TRBV5-4	.	TGTGCCAGCAGCTCAGTTCTAGACGGGGGTGAGCAGTACTTC	CASSSVLDGGEQYF
TRBJ1-1	once	TRBV30	.	TGTGCCTGGAGTACAGGACGGACGAACACTGAAGCTTTCTTT	CAWSTGRTNTEAFF